The text below deals with one T cell receptor (beta chain). What it recognizes is unknown. The sample originates from a study of cytomegalovirus exposure and HLA in healthy donors. Overall study context: The early release's HLA-typed donors yielded tens of millions of unique TCRs. Study results and limitations: Later, an analysis showed that TCR beta chains associated with HLA were more clonally expanded than others that were equally common.

V shed 6 bases, J shed 3 bases, and the junction held 4 bases outside the gene matches. This CDR3 region has 14 residues. Germline values: CDR1 SQVTM, CDR2 ANQGSEA. Both 60 Vbeta primers and 13 Jbeta primers went into the PCR. Sequencing used immunoSEQ multiplex PCR; TCRdb keeps in-frame clones, though not all of them. The sample yields about 200,000 clones, about 81% seen once. The origin of this receptor is a woman between 50 and 59 years old in good health and CMV-seropositive. The J gene is TRBJ2-3, the V gene TRBV29-1; 12 bases are shared with TRBD2. Material: PBMCs. The CDR3 spells CSVKTSGRTDTQYF. CDR3 in DNA: TGCAGCGTGAAAACTAGCGGGAGGACAGATACGCAGTATTTT.